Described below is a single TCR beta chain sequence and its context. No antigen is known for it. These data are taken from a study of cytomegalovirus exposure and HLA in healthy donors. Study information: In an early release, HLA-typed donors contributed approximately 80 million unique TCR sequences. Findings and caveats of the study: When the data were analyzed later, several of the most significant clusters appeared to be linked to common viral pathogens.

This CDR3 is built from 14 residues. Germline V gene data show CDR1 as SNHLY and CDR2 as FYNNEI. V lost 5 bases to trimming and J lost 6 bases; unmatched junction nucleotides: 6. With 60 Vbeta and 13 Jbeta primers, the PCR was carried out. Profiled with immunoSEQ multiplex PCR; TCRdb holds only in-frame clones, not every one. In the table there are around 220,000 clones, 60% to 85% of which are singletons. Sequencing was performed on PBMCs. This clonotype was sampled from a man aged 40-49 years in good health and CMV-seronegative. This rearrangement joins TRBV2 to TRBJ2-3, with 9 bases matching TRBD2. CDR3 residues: CASSFSGRGDTQYF. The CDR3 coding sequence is TGTGCCAGCAGTTTTAGCGGGAGAGGTGATACGCAGTATTTT.